The present T cell receptor (beta chain) was sequenced within a study of beta chain features in type 1 diabetes. Overall study context: Patients shared similar age, gender and cell yields with healthy donors.

This clone has a handful of counts. The antigen is unknown. The study's findings and limits: VDJ junctions in type 1 diabetes patients carried more deletions and fewer insertions.

The authors reverse transcribed all of the isolated RNA, so sequencing captured expressed TCRB transcripts. Data came from immunoSEQ multiplex PCR; TCRdb stores just in-frame clones and leaves some out. This table has 600,000 to 650,000 clones, roughly a sixth appearing once. The V segment lost 4 bases and the J segment 6 bases; nucleotides outside the gene matches: 9. CDR1 is SGHTA and CDR2 is FQGNSA in the germline V gene. The length of the CDR3 is 15 residues. Cell sorting via CD45RO/CCR7/CD25/CD127/CD95/CD27 was performed to obtain CD4+ naive, central memory, regulatory and stem cell-like memory cells.

The sequence was obtained from a young man in good health. The sequenced sample consisted of naive CD4+ T cells from blood. The chain couples TRBV7-2 to TRBJ2-3, with 8 nucleotides matching TRBD2. In DNA, the CDR3 is TGTGCCAGCAGCTCCGGGACTAGAGGGGCGGATACGCAGTATTTT. Protein: CASSSGTRGADTQYF.